One T cell receptor (beta chain) is described in this entry. This entry comes from a study of technical replicates of blood from several donors. Data came from immunoSEQ multiplex PCR; TCRdb stores just in-frame clones and leaves some out. The data contain 80,000 or so clones, about 98% of them singletons. The origin of this receptor is a human donor in good health. Sequenced material: T cells isolated from PBMCs.

CDR3: CATSSSLRQGDTEAFF. The CDR3 nucleotides are TGTGCCACCAGCTCATCCCTTCGACAGGGCGACACTGAAGCTTTCTTT. V gene TRBV15 combines with J gene TRBJ1-1, with 7 bases matching TRBD1. The CDR3 is 16 residues long. The junction had 12 bases not matched to a gene; V was cut back by 5 bases and J by 3 bases. Germline V gene sequence: CDR1 LNHNV, CDR2 YYDKDF (reference sequence).